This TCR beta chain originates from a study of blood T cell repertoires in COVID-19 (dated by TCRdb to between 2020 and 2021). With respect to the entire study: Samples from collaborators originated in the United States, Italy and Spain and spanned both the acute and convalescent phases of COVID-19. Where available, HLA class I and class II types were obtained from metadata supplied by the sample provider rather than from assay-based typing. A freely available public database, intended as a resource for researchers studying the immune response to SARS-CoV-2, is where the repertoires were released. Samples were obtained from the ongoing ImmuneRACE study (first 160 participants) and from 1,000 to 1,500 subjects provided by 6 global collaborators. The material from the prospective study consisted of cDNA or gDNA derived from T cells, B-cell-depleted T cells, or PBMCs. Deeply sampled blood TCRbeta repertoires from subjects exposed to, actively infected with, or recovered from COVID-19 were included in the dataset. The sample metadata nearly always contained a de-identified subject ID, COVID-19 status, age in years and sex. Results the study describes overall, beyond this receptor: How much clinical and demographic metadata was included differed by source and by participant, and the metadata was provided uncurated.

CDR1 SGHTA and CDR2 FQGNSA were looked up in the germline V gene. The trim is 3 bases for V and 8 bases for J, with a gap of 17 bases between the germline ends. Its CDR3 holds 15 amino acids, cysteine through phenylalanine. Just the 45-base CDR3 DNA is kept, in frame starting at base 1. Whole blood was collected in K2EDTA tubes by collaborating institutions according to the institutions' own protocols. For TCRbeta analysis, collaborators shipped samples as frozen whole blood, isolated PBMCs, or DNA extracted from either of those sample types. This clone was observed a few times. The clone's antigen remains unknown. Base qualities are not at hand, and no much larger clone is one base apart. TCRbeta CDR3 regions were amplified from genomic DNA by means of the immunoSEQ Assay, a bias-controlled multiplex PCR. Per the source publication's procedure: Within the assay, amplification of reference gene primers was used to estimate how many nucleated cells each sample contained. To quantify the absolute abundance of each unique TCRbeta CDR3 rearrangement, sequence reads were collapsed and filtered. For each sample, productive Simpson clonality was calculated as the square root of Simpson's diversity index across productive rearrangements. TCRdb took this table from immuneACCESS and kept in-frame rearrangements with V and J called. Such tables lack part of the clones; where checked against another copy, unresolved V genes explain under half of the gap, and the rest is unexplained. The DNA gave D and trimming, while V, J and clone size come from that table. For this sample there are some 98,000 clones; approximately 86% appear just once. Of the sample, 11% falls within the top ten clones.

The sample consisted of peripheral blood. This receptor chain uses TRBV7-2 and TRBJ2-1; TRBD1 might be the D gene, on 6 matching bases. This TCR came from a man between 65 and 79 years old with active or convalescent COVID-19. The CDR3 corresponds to CASSFSRGGSDEQFF. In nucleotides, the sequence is TGTGCCAGCAGCTTCTCTAGAGGGGGTTCGGATGAGCAGTTCTTC.